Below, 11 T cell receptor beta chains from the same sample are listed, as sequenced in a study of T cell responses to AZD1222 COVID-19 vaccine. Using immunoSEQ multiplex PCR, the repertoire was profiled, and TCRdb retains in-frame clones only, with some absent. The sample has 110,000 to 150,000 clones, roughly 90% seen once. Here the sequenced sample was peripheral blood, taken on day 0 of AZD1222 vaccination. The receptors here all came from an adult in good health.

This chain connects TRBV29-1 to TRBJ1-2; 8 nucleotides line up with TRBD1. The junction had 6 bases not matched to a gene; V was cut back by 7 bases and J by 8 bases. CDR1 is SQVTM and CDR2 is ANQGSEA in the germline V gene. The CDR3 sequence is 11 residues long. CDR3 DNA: TGCAGCGCGACAGGGGATGTCGGCTACACCTTC. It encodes CSATGDVGYTF. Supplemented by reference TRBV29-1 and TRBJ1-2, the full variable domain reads SAVISQKPSRDICQRGTSLTIQCQVDSQVTMMFWYRQQPGQSLTLIATANQGSEATYESGFVIDKFPISRPNLTFSTLTVSNMSPEDSSIYLCSATGDVGYTFGSGTRLTVV.

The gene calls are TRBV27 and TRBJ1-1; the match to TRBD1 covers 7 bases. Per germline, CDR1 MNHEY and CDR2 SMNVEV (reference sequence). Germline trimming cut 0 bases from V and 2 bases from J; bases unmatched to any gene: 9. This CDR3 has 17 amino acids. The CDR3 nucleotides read TGTGCCAGCAGTTTATCCTACCGACAGGGAGGTAACACTGAAGCTTTCTTT. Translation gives CASSLSYRQGGNTEAFF.

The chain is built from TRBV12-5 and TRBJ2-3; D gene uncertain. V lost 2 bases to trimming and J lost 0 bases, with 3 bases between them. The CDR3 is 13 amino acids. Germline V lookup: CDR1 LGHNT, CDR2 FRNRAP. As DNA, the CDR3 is TGTGCTAGTGGTTTGCCTAGCACAGATACGCAGTATTTT. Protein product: CASGLPSTDTQYF.

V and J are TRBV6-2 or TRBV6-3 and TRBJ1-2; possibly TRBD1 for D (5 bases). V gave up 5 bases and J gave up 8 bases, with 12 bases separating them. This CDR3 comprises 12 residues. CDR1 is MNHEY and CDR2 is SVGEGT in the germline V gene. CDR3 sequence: CASSALRDGYTF. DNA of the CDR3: TGTGCCAGCAGTGCCCTCAGGGACGGCTACACCTTC.

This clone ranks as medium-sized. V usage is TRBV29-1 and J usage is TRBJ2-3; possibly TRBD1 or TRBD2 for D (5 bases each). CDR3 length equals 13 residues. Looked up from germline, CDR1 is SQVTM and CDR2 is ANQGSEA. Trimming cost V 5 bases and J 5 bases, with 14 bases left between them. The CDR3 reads CSVSIEGQDTQYF. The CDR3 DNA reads TGCAGCGTTAGTATCGAGGGGCAAGATACGCAGTATTTT.

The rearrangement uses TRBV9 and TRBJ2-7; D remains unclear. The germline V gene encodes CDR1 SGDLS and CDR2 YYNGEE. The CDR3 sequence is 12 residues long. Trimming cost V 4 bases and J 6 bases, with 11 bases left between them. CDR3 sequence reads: CASSPNWSEQYF. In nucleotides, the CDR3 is TGTGCCAGCAGCCCAAACTGGTCCGAGCAGTACTTC. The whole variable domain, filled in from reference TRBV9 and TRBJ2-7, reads DSGVTQTPKHLITATGQRVTLRCSPRSGDLSVYWYQQSLDQGLQFLIQYYNGEERAKGNILERFSAQQFPDLHSELNLSSLELGDSALYFCASSPNWSEQYFGPGTRLTVT.

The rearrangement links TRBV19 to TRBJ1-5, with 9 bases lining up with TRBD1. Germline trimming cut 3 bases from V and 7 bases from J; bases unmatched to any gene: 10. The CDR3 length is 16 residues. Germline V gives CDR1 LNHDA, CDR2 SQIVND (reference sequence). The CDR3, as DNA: TGTGCCAGTAGTATCCGGGGACAGGGCCTGGGGCAGCCCCAGCATTTT. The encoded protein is CASSIRGQGLGQPQHF.

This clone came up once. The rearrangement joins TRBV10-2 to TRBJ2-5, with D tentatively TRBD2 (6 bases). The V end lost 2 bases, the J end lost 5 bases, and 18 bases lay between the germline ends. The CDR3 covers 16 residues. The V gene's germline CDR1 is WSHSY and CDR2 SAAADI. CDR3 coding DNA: TGCGCCAGCAGTGAGCCCCATCGGGGGAGTGGCGAGACCCAGTACTTC. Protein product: CASSEPHRGSGETQYF.

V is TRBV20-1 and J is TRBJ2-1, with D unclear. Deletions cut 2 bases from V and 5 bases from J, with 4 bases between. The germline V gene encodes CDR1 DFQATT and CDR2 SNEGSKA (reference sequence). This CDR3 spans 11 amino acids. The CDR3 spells CSARRDNEQFF. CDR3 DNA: TGCAGTGCTAGACGAGACAATGAGCAGTTCTTC.

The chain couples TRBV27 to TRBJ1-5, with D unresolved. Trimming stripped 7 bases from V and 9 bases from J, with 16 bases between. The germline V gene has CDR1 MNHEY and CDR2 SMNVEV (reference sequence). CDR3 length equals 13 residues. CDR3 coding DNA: TGTGCCAGCAAAACCCCCTGGCTGGGGCCCCAGCATTTT. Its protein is CASKTPWLGPQHF.

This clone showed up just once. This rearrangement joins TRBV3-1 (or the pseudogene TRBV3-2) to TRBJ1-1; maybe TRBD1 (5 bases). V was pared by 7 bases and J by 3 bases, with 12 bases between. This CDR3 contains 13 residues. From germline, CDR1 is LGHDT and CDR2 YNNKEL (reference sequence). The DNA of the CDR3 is TGTGCCAGCAACTTACAAGGGGACACTGAAGCTTTCTTT. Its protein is CASNLQGDTEAFF.